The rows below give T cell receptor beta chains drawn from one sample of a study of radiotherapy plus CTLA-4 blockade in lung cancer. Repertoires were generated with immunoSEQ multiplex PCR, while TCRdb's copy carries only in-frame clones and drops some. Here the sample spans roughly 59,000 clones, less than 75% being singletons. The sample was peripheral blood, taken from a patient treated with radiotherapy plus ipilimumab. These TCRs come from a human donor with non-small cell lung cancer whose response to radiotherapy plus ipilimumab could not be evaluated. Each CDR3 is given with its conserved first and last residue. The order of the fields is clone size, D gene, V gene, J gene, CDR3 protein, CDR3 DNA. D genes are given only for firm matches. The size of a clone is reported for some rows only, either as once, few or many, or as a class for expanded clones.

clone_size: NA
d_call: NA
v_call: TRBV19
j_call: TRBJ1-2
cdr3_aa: CASSMAGRGYTF
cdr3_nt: TGTGCCAGTAGTATGGCAGGTCGAGGCTACACCTTC

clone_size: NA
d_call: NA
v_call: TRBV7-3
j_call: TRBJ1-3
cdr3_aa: CASSLSGGGNTIYF
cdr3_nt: TGTGCCAGCAGCTTAAGCGGGGGTGGAAACACCATATATTTT

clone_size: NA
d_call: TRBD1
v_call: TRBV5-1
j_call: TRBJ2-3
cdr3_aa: CASSPTGGQGSPDTQYF
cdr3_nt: TGCGCCAGCAGCCCTACCGGGGGACAGGGGTCCCCCGATACGCAGTATTTT

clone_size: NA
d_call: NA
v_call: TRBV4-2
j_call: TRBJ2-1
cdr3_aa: CASSQPSSSDEQFF
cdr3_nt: TGTGCCAGCAGCCAACCTAGTAGTAGCGATGAGCAGTTCTTC

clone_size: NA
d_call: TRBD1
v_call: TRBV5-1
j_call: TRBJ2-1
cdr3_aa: CASSLEGQDYNEQFF
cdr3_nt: TGCGCCAGCAGCTTGGAAGGACAGGACTACAATGAGCAGTTCTTC

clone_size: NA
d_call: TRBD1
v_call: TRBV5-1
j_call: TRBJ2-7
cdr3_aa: CASSFDRVGYEQYF
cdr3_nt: TGCGCCAGCAGCTTCGACAGGGTAGGGTACGAGCAGTACTTC

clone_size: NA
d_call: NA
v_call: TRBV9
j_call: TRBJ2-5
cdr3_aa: CASSVGALETQYF
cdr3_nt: TGTGCCAGCAGCGTTGGGGCTTTGGAGACCCAGTACTTC

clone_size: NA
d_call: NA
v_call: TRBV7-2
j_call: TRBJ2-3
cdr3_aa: CASSLVWGVDTQYF
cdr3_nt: TGTGCCAGCAGCTTAGTGTGGGGCGTAGATACGCAGTATTTT

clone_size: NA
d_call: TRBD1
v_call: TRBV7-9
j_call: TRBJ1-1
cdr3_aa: CASSFTGVDTEAFF
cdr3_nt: TGTGCCAGCAGCTTCACAGGGGTGGACACTGAAGCTTTCTTT

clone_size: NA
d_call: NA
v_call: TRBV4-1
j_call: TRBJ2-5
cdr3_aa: CASSQPSARAGETQYF
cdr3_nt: TGCGCCAGCAGCCAACCCAGCGCGAGGGCAGGAGAGACCCAGTACTTC

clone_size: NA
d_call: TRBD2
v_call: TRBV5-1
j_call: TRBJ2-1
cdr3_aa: CASSRGESRGEQFF
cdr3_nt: TGCGCCAGCAGCCGGGGGGAGAGTCGAGGAGAGCAGTTCTTC

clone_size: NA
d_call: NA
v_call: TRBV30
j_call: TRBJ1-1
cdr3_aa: CAWSVRGGRGETEAFF
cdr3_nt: TGTGCCTGGAGTGTACGCGGGGGGCGCGGAGAGACTGAAGCTTTCTTT

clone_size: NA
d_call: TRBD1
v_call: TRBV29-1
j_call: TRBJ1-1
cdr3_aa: CSAADRVHTEAFF
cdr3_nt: TGCAGCGCCGCGGACAGGGTCCACACTGAAGCTTTCTTT

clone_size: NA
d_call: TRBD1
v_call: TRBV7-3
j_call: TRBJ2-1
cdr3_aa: CASSPTGGATWNEQFF
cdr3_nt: TGTGCCAGCAGCCCGACAGGGGGCGCGACGTGGAATGAGCAGTTCTTC

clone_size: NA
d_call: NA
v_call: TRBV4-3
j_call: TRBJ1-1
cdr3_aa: CASSQVENTEAFF
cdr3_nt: TGCGCCAGCAGCCAAGTAGAGAACACTGAAGCTTTCTTT

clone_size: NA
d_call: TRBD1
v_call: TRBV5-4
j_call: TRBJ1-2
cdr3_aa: CASSRGQGTYGYTF
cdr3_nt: TGTGCCAGCAGCCGAGGACAGGGGACCTATGGCTACACCTTC

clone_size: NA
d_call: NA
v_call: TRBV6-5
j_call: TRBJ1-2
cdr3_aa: CASSYQGINYGYTF
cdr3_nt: TGTGCCAGCAGTTACCAGGGGATCAACTATGGCTACACCTTC

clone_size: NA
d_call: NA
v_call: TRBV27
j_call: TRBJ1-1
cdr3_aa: CASSLLENTEAFF
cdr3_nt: TGTGCCAGCAGTCTACTAGAAAACACTGAAGCTTTCTTT

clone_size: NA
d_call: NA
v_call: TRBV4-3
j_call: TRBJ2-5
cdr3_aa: CASSQDPGRGETQYF
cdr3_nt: TGCGCCAGCAGCCAAGATCCAGGGCGGGGAGAGACCCAGTACTTC

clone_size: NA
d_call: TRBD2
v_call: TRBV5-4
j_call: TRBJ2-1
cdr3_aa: CASSLGLAGAYNEQFF
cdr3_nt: TGTGCCAGCAGCTTGGGTCTAGCGGGGGCCTACAATGAGCAGTTCTTC

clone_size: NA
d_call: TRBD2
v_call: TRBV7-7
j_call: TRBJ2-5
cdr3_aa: CASSSTLTSRETQYF
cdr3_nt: TGTGCCAGCAGCTCCACATTGACTAGCCGAGAGACCCAGTACTTC

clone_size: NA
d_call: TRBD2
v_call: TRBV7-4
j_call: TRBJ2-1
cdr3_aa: CASSLGGGWNNEQFF
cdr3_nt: TGTGCCAGCAGCTTAGGGGGGGGGTGGAACAATGAGCAGTTCTTC

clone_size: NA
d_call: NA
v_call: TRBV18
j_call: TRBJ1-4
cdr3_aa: CASSPSTAGGNEKLFF
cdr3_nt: TGTGCCAGCTCACCGTCCACGGCAGGAGGCAATGAAAAACTGTTTTTT

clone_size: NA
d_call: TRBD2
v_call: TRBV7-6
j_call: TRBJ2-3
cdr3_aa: CASSLSGRAADTQYF
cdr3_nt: TGTGCCAGCAGCTTAAGTGGGAGGGCGGCGGATACGCAGTATTTT

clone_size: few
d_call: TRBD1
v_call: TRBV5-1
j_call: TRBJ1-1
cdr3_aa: CASSFGQGGTEAFF
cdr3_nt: TGCGCCAGCAGCTTTGGACAGGGTGGCACTGAAGCTTTCTTT

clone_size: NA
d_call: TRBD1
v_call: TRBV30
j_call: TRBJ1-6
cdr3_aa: CAWTPEYRGHSPLHF
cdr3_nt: TGTGCCTGGACCCCGGAGTACAGGGGACATTCACCCCTCCACTTT

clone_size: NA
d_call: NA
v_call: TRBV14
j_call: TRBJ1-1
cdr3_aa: CASSQDHLWSTEAFF
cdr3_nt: TGTGCCAGCAGCCAAGACCACCTCTGGAGCACTGAAGCTTTCTTT

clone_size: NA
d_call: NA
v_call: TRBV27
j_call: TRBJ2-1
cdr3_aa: CASSLNQGGSYNEQFF
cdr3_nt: TGTGCCAGCAGTTTAAATCAGGGCGGCTCCTACAATGAGCAGTTCTTC

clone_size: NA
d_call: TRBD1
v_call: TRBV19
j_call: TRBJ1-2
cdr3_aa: CASKDRVEGYTF
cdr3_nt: TGTGCCAGTAAAGACAGGGTGGAGGGCTACACCTTC

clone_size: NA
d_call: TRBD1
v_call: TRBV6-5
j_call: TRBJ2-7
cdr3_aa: CASSRGGQGAWEQYF
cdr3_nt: TGTGCCAGCAGCCGGGGGGGACAGGGGGCCTGGGAGCAGTACTTC

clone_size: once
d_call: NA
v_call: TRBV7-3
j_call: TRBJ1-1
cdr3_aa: CASSLGGRHTEAFF
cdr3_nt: TGTGCCAGCAGCTTAGGTGGCAGGCACACTGAAGCTTTCTTT

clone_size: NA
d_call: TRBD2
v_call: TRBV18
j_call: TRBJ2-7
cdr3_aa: CASSPYLTSGIPYEQYF
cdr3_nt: TGTGCCAGCTCACCTTACCTGACTAGCGGGATTCCCTACGAGCAGTACTTC

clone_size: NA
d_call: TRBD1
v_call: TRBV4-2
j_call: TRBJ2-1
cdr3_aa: CASSQDWDRGFNEQFF
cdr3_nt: TGTGCCAGCAGCCAAGATTGGGACAGGGGTTTCAATGAGCAGTTCTTC

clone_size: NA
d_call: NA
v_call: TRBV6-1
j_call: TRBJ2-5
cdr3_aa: CASSEGLGRDQETQYF
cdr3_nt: TGTGCCAGCAGTGAAGGTCTGGGCAGGGACCAAGAGACCCAGTACTTC

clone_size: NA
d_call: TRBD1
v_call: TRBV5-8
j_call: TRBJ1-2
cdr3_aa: CASSSDRGGGYTF
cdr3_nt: TGTGCCAGCAGCTCAGACAGGGGAGGAGGCTACACCTTC

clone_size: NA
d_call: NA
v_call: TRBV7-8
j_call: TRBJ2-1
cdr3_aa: CASSRETGTPPVF
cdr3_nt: TGTGCCAGCAGCCGAGAGACAGGCACCCCCCCGGTCTTC

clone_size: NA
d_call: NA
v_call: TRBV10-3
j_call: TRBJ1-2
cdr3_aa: CAISRTETYGYTF
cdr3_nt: TGTGCCATCAGTCGTACAGAGACCTATGGCTACACCTTC

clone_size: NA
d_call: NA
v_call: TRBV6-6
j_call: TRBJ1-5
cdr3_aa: CASSYSRGNQPQHF
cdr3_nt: TGTGCCAGCAGTTACTCTCGGGGTAATCAGCCCCAGCATTTT

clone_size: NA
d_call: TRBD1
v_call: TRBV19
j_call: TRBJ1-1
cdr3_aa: CASSMLTGEKDTEAFF
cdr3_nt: TGTGCCAGTAGTATGTTGACAGGGGAAAAGGACACTGAAGCTTTCTTT

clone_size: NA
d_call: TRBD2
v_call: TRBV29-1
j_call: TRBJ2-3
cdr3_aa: CSAVLAVSTDTQYF
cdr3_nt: TGCAGCGCCGTACTAGCGGTTAGCACAGATACGCAGTATTTT

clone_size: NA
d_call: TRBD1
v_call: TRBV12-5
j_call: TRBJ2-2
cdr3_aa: CASGLRQGDTGELFF
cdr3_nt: TGTGCTAGTGGTTTGCGACAGGGTGACACCGGGGAGCTGTTTTTT

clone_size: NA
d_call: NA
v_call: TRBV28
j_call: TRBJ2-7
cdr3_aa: CATPYEQYF
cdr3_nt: TGTGCCACCCCGTACGAGCAGTACTTC

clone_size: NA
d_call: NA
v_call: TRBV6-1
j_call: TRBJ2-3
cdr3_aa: CASSSGPSADTQYF
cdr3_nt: TGTGCCAGCAGTTCAGGGCCTAGCGCAGATACGCAGTATTTT

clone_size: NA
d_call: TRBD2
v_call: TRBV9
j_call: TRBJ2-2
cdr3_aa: CASSPPHSGRELFF
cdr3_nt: TGTGCCAGCAGCCCACCACATAGCGGGAGAGAGCTGTTTTTT

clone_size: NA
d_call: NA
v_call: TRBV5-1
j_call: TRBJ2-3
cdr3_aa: CASSLGQVWTDTQYF
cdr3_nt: TGCGCCAGCAGCTTGGGACAGGTGTGGACAGATACGCAGTATTTT

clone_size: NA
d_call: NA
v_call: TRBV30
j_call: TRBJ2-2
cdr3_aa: CAYTDRPKMNTGELFF
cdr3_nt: TGTGCCTACACGGACAGACCAAAAATGAACACCGGGGAGCTGTTTTTT

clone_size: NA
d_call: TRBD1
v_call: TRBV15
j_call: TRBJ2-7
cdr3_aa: CATSRDSPGQGNEQYF
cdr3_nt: TGTGCCACCAGCAGAGATTCCCCGGGACAGGGGAACGAGCAGTACTTC

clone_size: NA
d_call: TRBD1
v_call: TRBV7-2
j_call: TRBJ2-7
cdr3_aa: CASSRTVGGRGPYEQYF
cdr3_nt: TGTGCCAGCAGCCGAACCGTCGGGGGCAGGGGGCCGTACGAGCAGTACTTC

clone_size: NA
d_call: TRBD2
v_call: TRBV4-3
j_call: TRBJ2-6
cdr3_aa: CASSQDGRTSLSSGANVLTF
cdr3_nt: TGCGCCAGCAGCCAAGACGGACGGACTAGCTTAAGCTCTGGGGCCAACGTCCTGACTTTC

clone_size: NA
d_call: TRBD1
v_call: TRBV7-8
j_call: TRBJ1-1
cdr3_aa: CASRLGQENTEAFF
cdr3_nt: TGTGCCAGCAGATTGGGACAGGAAAACACTGAAGCTTTCTTT

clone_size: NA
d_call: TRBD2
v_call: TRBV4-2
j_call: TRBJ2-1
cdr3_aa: CASSQDLSTSGRSGNEQFF
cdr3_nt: TGTGCCAGCAGCCAAGATCTTAGCACTAGCGGGAGGTCGGGTAATGAGCAGTTCTTC

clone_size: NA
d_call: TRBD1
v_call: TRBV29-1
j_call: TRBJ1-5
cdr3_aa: CSARTGGDQPQHF
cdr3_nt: TGCAGCGCTAGGACAGGGGGGGATCAGCCCCAGCATTTT

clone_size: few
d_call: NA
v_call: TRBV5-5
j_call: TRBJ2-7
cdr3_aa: CASSTNPQGSYEQYF
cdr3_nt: TGTGCCAGCAGCACCAACCCTCAGGGCTCCTACGAGCAGTACTTC

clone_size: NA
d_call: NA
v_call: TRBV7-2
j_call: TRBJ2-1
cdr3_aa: CASSLGTDNEQFF
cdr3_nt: TGTGCCAGCAGCTTAGGTACAGACAATGAGCAGTTCTTC

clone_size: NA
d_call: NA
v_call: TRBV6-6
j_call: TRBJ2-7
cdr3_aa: CATRGDRTYEQYF
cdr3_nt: TGTGCCACCAGGGGGGACAGAACCTACGAGCAGTACTTC

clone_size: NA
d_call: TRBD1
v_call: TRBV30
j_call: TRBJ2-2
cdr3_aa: CAWSGIYNRGGRHTGELFF
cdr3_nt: TGTGCCTGGAGTGGGATATATAACAGGGGCGGAAGACACACCGGGGAGCTGTTTTTT

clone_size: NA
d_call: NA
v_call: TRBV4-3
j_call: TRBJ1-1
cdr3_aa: CASSQVPEGTEAFF
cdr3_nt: TGCGCCAGCAGCCAAGTGCCCGAGGGCACTGAAGCTTTCTTT

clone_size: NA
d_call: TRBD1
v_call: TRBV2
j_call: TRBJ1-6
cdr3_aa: CASKVGDRPSPLHF
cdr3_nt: TGTGCCAGCAAGGTCGGGGACAGACCTTCACCCCTCCACTTT

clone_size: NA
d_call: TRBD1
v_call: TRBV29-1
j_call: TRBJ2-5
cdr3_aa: CSVGDRPPGAQYF
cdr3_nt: TGCAGCGTGGGGGACAGGCCCCCAGGGGCCCAGTACTTC